This T cell receptor beta chain was recovered during a study of technical replicates of blood from a few donors. The assay was immunoSEQ multiplex PCR, and TCRdb's table has in-frame clones only and misses some. The table records about 70,000 clones, around 95% of them present only once. The sequence was collected from a human donor in good health. The sample comprised T cells isolated from PBMCs.

In nucleotides, the CDR3 is TGCAGCGTTGAGGAGACAGAAACCACGGCAGCTTTCTTT. This codes for CSVEETETTAAFF. V and J are TRBV29-1 and TRBJ1-1, with D possibly TRBD1 on 5 matching bases. Per germline, CDR1 SQVTM and CDR2 ANQGSEA. The CDR3 is made up of 13 amino acids. The germline V and J ends were trimmed by 3 bases and 10 bases, with 18 bases remaining between them.